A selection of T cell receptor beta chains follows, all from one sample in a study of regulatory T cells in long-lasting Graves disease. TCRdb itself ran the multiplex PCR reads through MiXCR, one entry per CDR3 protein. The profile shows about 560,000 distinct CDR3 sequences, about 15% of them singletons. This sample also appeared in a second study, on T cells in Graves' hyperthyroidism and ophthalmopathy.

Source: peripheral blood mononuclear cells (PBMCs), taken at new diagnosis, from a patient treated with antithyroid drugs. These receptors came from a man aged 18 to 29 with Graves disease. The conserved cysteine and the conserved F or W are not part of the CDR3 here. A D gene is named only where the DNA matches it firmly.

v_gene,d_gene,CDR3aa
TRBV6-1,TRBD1,ASRRDRGDSEAF
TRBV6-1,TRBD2,ASLRTSAAYEQY
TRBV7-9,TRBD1,ASSFITGAHDGYT
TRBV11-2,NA,ASSFGLWGERNEQF
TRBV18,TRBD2,ASSRRTSGIIEQY
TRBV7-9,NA,ASSLGKPSGNTIY
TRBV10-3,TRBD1,AIRMTGGTNYGYT
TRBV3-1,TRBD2,ASSPGLAGASYEQY
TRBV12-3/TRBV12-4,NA,ASSLRRQGTVREGMNTGELF
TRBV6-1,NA,ASMRATFLFSGANVLT
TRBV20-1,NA,SARRPGGFTYEQY
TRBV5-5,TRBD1,ASSLEGTGTNEQF
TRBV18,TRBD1,ASSPGTGYRTAF
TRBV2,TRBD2,ASRLTGTSHEQY
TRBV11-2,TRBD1,ASSPQGALDNEQF
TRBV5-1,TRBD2,ASSLAVGRAIEQY
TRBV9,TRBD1,ASSVGSAGGHQETQY